The rows below give T cell receptor beta chains drawn from one sample of a study of PD-L1 blockade in urothelial cancer. The protocol was immunoSEQ multiplex PCR, while the TCRdb copy is restricted to in-frame clones and leaves out a portion. Seen here are roughly 30,000 clones, approximately 86% observed once, and the top ten hold 1.5% to 2%. Sequencing used PBMCs, obtained around atezolizumab (anti-PD-L1) treatment. These receptors came from a man aged 50 to 60 with urothelial cancer. CDR3s include the opening cysteine and the closing phenylalanine or tryptophan. Each record gives: clone size, V gene, J gene, CDR3 protein. The listing skips clone size in some rows; elsewhere it reads once, few, many or a size class.

>.|TRBV7-9|TRBJ2-5
CASSLGDRVGETQYF
>.|TRBV19|TRBJ2-5
CASSIGTGGGMETQYF
>.|TRBV25-1|TRBJ1-1
CASSVTGVGTEAFF
>.|TRBV6-1|TRBJ2-5
CASSRSGGETQYF
>.|TRBV27|TRBJ2-1
CASSFRRTSGRGDEQFF
>.|TRBV28|TRBJ1-1
CASSSPLGPNTEAFF
>.|TRBV27|TRBJ2-1
CASSSRQGAPNEQFF
>.|TRBV9|TRBJ2-5
CASKVGGEVGETQYF
>.|TRBV10-2|TRBJ2-3
CASRGLATDTQYF
>.|TRBV21-1|TRBJ2-5
CASSNREGRQETQYF
>.|TRBV11-2|TRBJ1-2
CASRTLTGRSNYGYTF
>.|TRBV2|TRBJ1-6
CASRTRQGADSPLHF
>.|TRBV19|TRBJ2-1
CASTRERGEQFF
>.|TRBV14|TRBJ2-7
CASSQDGTGYHEQYF
>.|TRBV30|TRBJ2-1
CAWTRSDEQFF
>once|TRBV4-3|TRBJ2-2
CASSQASGRTGELFF
>.|TRBV6-6|TRBJ1-4
CASSYLPGGGEKLFF
>.|TRBV4-1|TRBJ2-3
CASSQETSGSSTDTQYF
>.|TRBV11-2|TRBJ2-4
CASSSMWTGGKNIQYF
>.|TRBV11-2|TRBJ2-7
CASSPHIAGSGYEQYF
>.|TRBV6-4|TRBJ2-1
CASSDFSGSTYNEQFF
>.|TRBV11-3|TRBJ2-3
CASRKKADTDTQYF
>.|TRBV7-2|TRBJ2-1
CASSSDSGKYYNEQFF
>.|TRBV10-3|TRBJ2-6
CAISESSGSRVGANVLTF
>.|TRBV9|TRBJ2-5
CASSVDGSGIRETQYF
>.|TRBV5-6|TRBJ2-5
CASNPSVEETQYF
>.|TRBV5-1|TRBJ2-1
CASSLVRGAYNEQFF
>.|TRBV25-1|TRBJ1-3
CASRPGQGILSGNTIYF
>.|TRBV19|TRBJ2-5
CASSKPPAGGQETQYF
>.|TRBV10-1|TRBJ2-2
CASSESPEGQPNTGELFF
>.|TRBV29-1|TRBJ2-5
CSVGRTGVGQETQYF
>.|TRBV4-2|TRBJ2-2
CASSQDKGPGELFF
>.|TRBV5-1|TRBJ2-1
CASSLGDRVYYNEQFF
>few|TRBV5-1|TRBJ1-6
CASSSGQDDSPLHF
>.|TRBV2|TRBJ2-1
CASSEKRGAYNEQFF
>.|TRBV14|TRBJ1-2
CASSQVGYGYTF
>few|TRBV9|TRBJ1-1
CASSETGVGNTEAFF
>once|TRBV10-1|TRBJ2-1
CASSEPGGIGEQFF
>.|TRBV18|TRBJ1-1
CASSPLTGSNTEAFF
>.|TRBV6-6|TRBJ2-1
CASIFLAGTGNEQFF
>.|TRBV9|TRBJ2-5
CASSARTGEETQYF
>.|TRBV10-1|TRBJ2-7
CARPGLAGSKLYEQYF
>.|TRBV19|TRBJ1-2
CASTDTTRGFHYGYTF
>.|TRBV5-4|TRBJ2-5
CASSWPPEAKEYF
>.|TRBV6-6|TRBJ1-4
CASRGADRNEKLFF
>.|TRBV30|TRBJ2-1
CAWSVQGVPYNEQFF
>.|TRBV4-2|TRBJ2-1
CASSRLAGGQPFF